This TCR beta chain was retrieved from a study of regulatory T cells in long-lasting Graves disease. The authors built TCR beta libraries using iRepertoire HTBI primers and Arm-PCR of CDR3 regions. TCRdb re-analysed the multiplex PCR reads in MiXCR, keeping a single row per CDR3 protein. The table includes some 420,000 distinct CDR3 sequences, 20% to 25% detected once. Germline-derived CDR1 and CDR2 are SGHTA and FQGNSA. The CDR3 has 12 amino acids. V was cut by 0 bases and J by 10 bases, with 7 bases left in between. The time point denotes: persistent/refractory GD, antithyroid drugs over 5 years with positive TRAb. PBMC RNA served as the TCR library source. Patients all came to the study from an endocrinology department in Xi'an, China. This clonotype was found a few times.

This receptor was identified in a female donor with Graves disease. The source was peripheral blood mononuclear cells (PBMCs), collected when the disease was refractory, from a patient treated with antithyroid drugs. This chain joins TRBV7-2 and TRBJ2-1; the D is unclear. DNA for the CDR3: TGTGCCAGCAGCTTAGCTCCCAAGGAGCAGTTCTTC. It yields the protein CASSLAPKEQFF.